Given below is one T cell receptor (beta chain) in context. Trimming removed 0 bases from V and 7 bases from J, with 13 bases in between. Germline V CDR1 and CDR2: SGHNT, YENEEA. The CDR3 covers 15 residues. The data are from a study of shared clonotypes between healthy human individuals. Study-level information: The composition of the donors was a couple of women and three men aged 18 to 49.

Unsorted PBMC DNA was sequenced on ten immunoSEQ deep assay plates. Repertoires were generated with immunoSEQ multiplex PCR, while TCRdb's copy carries only in-frame clones and drops some. The data hold about half a million clones, with 81% observed a single time. This receptor was taken from a woman in her 40s in good health. Some clones in this sample may be carry-over from other donors' samples. Sequenced material: PBMCs. V is TRBV11-3 and J is TRBJ2-1, with D possibly being TRBD2 (5 bases). The CDR3 nucleotides read TGTGCCAGCAGCTTAGAGGCAGGCCCGGGGAATGAGCAGTTCTTC. Translating gives CASSLEAGPGNEQFF.